Below are 24 T cell receptor beta chains sequenced from a single sample in a study. TCRdb redid the calling of the 5' RACE reads with MiXCR, one entry per CDR3 protein. This sample carries over 40,000 distinct CDR3 sequences, about 30% of them seen once, and the ten largest clones take approximately 4.1%. Sequenced material: tumor-infiltrating memory CD4+ T cells sorted from the breast tumor. Subset: memory CD4+ T cells, CD4+CD45RO+CD25-. These TCRs come from a female donor with breast cancer.

The rearrangement joins TRBV7-3 to TRBJ2-5; tentative D call: TRBD2 (6 bases). Trimming left V 3 bases short and J 5 bases short, with 16 bases between. This CDR3 contains 15 residues. The germline V gene has CDR1 SGHTA and CDR2 FQGTGA. CDR3 nucleotide sequence: TGTGCCAGCAGCTTGGGGCGACTAGAGGAGGAGACCCAGTACTTC. Translation: CASSLGRLEEETQYF.

Details on this clonotype: A much larger clonotype is one base distant, so this may be a read error. This chain uses TRBV12-3 or TRBV12-4 with TRBJ2-1; D possibly corresponds to TRBD2 (6 bases). V gave up 5 bases and J gave up 9 bases, with 14 bases separating them. This CDR3 contains 13 residues. The CDR3 coding sequence is TGTGCCAGCAGTGTGGGGCGGGAAGGTGAGCAGTTCTTC. Its protein product is CASSVGREGEQFF.

This clonotype came up many times. The V gene is TRBV15, the J gene TRBJ1-2; 11 bases are shared with TRBD1. Trimming removed 3 bases from V and 8 bases from J; junction bases left unmatched: 11. The CDR3 sequence is 16 residues long. Germline values: CDR1 LNHNV, CDR2 YYDKDF (reference sequence). In nucleotides, the CDR3 is TGTGCCACCAGCAGCGGACAGGGGGCCATTCCTCTGGGCTACACCTTC. Translated: CATSSGQGAIPLGYTF. Supplemented by reference TRBV15 and TRBJ1-2, the full variable domain reads DAMVIQNPRYQVTQFGKPVTLSCSQTLNHNVMYWYQQKSSQAPKLLFHYYDKDFNNEADTPDNFQSRRPNTSFCFLDIRSPGLGDTAMYLCATSSGQGAIPLGYTFGSGTRLTVV.

This clonotype was recorded a few times. V gene TRBV29-1 combines with J gene TRBJ2-7, with no clear D. The CDR3 has 11 residues. V lost 4 bases to trimming and J lost 2 bases, with 6 bases between them. CDR1 is SQVTM, CDR2 ANQGSEA, per germline. Here the CDR3 DNA reads TGCAGCGTTGGGGCAGCCTACGAGCAGTACTTC. Translated, it gives CSVGAAYEQYF.

This sequence joins TRBV12-3 or TRBV12-4 and TRBJ1-5; 10 positions match TRBD1. J lost 5 bases, V lost 5 bases, and 0 bases had no gene match. The CDR3 has 13 residues. CDR3 loop: CASSGTGDQPQHF. DNA of the CDR3: TGTGCCAGCAGTGGGACAGGGGATCAGCCCCAGCATTTT.

This clonotype was observed a few times. J is TRBJ1-2 and V is TRBV25-1; no firm D call. V lost 2 bases and J 4 bases, leaving 11 bases between the germline ends. Germline loops: CDR1 MGHDK, CDR2 SYGVNS. CDR3 length equals 14 residues. Written as DNA, the CDR3 is TGTGCCAGCAGTGAAGGGCCAGACATCTATGGCTACACCTTC. Protein sequence: CASSEGPDIYGYTF.

The chain recombines TRBV12-3 or TRBV12-4 with TRBJ1-2; D remains unclear. This CDR3 spans 15 amino acids. V was pared by 7 bases and J by 0 bases, with 15 bases between. The DNA for the CDR3 is TGTGCCAGCAACAATCGACGGGGAGCTAACTATGGCTACACCTTC. Residues: CASNNRRGANYGYTF.

This clonotype is medium-sized. The V call is TRBV5-1, the J call TRBJ2-5; D remains unclear. V was pared by 8 bases and J by 5 bases, with 16 bases between. The CDR3 covers 13 residues. Germline CDR1 SGHRS, CDR2 YFSETQ. This chain's CDR3 is CASGPSRRETQYF. The CDR3 DNA is TGCGCCAGTGGTCCGTCCCGGCGGGAGACCCAGTACTTC.

The V and J genes are TRBV27 and TRBJ2-7; the D gene is possibly TRBD2 (5 bases). V was pared by 6 bases and J by 4 bases, with 16 bases between. This CDR3 contains 14 residues. Germline V gives CDR1 MNHEY, CDR2 SMNVEV (reference sequence). This CDR3 reads CASRSGLTGYEQYF. The CDR3 DNA is TGTGCCAGCAGATCCGGACTCACGGGATACGAGCAGTACTTC.

This clonotype was counted between two and nine times. The V call is TRBV5-1, the J call TRBJ2-2; 10 nucleotides match TRBD2. The trim removed 2 bases at V and 4 bases at J, leaving 5 bases unmatched. This CDR3 contains 16 residues. The germline CDR1 and CDR2 sequences are SGHRS and YFSETQ. For the CDR3, the DNA is TGCGCCAGCAGCTTTCTAGCGGGAGACTCCACCGGGGAGCTGTTTTTT. This gives the protein CASSFLAGDSTGELFF. Variable domain in full (rest from reference TRBV5-1 and TRBJ2-2): KAGVTQTPRYLIKTRGQQVTLSCSPISGHRSVSWYQQTPGQGLQFLFEYFSETQRNKGNFPGRFSGRQFSNSRSEMNVSTLELGDSALYLCASSFLAGDSTGELFFGEGSRLTVL.

This clonotype was seen ten or more times. The genes are TRBV6-2 or TRBV6-3 and TRBJ2-3; D is tentatively TRBD1 or TRBD2 (6 bases each). Looked up from germline, CDR1 is MNHEY and CDR2 is SVGEGT. V was cut by 7 bases and J by 10 bases, with 30 bases left in between. There are 17 residues in the CDR3. The CDR3 nucleotides are TGTGCCAGCACCGTAAGGCGGGGAACAGGGCCCGACGATGCGCAGTATTTT. Residues: CASTVRRGTGPDDAQYF.

The rearrangement uses TRBV4-3 and TRBJ1-2, with a possible D match to TRBD1 (6 bases). Germline loops: CDR1 LGHNA, CDR2 YSLEER. The CDR3 loop spans 15 amino acids. V was shortened by 0 bases and J by 6 bases, with 14 bases between the two germline ends. For the CDR3, the DNA is TGCGCCAGCAGCCAAGATAGCACAGGGTGGAATGGCTACACCTTC. Translated: CASSQDSTGWNGYTF.

The CDR3 DNA sequence: TGTGCCAGCAACCCAACACCCTTTTCGGGTGAAGCTTTCTTT. It is translated as CASNPTPFSGEAFF. The chain recombines TRBV6-1 with TRBJ1-1; D is unclear. Germline V gene lookup returns CDR1 MNHNS and CDR2 SASEGT. The V end was cut by 7 bases, the J end by 7 bases, with 19 bases between. The CDR3 has 14 amino acids.

This clonotype was seen once. A much more abundant neighbour one base away suggests this may be a read error. This rearrangement joins TRBV6-5 to TRBJ1-1, with 8 bases that match TRBD1. CDR1 is MNHEY, CDR2 SVGAGI, per germline. The CDR3 spans 13 residues. V was pared by 6 bases and J by 4 bases, with 4 bases of the junction left unmatched. As DNA, the CDR3 is TGTGCCAGCAGACAGGGGGGGATCACTGAAGCTTTCTTT. Protein sequence: CASRQGGITEAFF.

This clonotype was observed a few times. This chain connects TRBV7-9 to TRBJ2-7; TRBD1 agrees at 9 bases. V lost 5 bases to trimming and J lost 5 bases; unmatched junction nucleotides: 13. This CDR3 is 16 amino acids long. Germline V CDR1 and CDR2: SEHNR, FQNEAQ (reference sequence). CDR3 protein: CASSPGQGMKSDEQYF. The CDR3 nucleotides are TGTGCCAGCAGCCCGGGACAGGGTATGAAGTCGGACGAGCAGTACTTC.

The chain carries TRBV13 and TRBJ2-7, with TRBD1 matching 9 bases. The junction had 15 bases not matched to a gene; V was cut back by 5 bases and J by 7 bases. CDR3 size: 16 residues. Germline V gene lookup returns CDR1 PRHDT and CDR2 FYEKMQ (reference sequence). As DNA, the CDR3 is TGTGCCAGCAGCCGTAAAGACCGGACAGGGGTCTGGGAGCAGTACTTC. Translating gives CASSRKDRTGVWEQYF.

About this clonotype itself: Compared with germline, one end of the junction differs, possibly owing to a read error. V gene TRBV6-6 combines with J gene TRBJ1-2; D is possibly TRBD1 (6 bases). The length of the CDR3 is 12 residues. Germline assignment: CDR1 MNHNY and CDR2 SVGAGI (reference sequence). CDR3 loop: CAGSREGGGYTF. Written as DNA, the CDR3 is TGTGCCGGCAGTCGTGAAGGGGGTGGCTACACCTTC.

This chain connects TRBV10-3 to TRBJ2-1, with D possibly TRBD2 on 5 matching bases. Trimming removed 5 bases from V and 5 bases from J, with 10 bases in between. CDR1 and CDR2 (germline): ENHRY, SYGVKD. The CDR3 has 13 amino acids. The CDR3 DNA sequence: TGTGCCATCAGTTCCGACTACGACAATGAGCAGTTCTTC. Protein: CAISSDYDNEQFF.

This clonotype was seen a few times. The chain links TRBV12-3 or TRBV12-4 to TRBJ2-3, with no clear D. The CDR3 runs to 12 residues. V shed 6 bases and J shed 6 bases, with 10 bases lying between them. The chain's CDR3 is CASRPTRDTQYF. CDR3 in DNA: TGTGCCAGCAGGCCGACCAGGGATACGCAGTATTTT.

To note about this clonotype: This may be a read error, as it is one base from a much larger clone. This chain joins TRBV12-3 or TRBV12-4 and TRBJ2-7, with TRBD2 matching 10 bases. This CDR3 has 17 residues. V lost 6 bases, J lost 4 bases, and 15 bases stayed unmatched. CDR3 sequence (DNA): TGTGCCAGCAGGACCGGGACAGGCTTAGCGGGGGGTTACGAGCAGTACTTC. Protein: CASRTGTGLAGGYEQYF.

Concerning this clonotype: One junction end disagrees with the germline gene, perhaps due to a read error. This chain connects TRBV20-1 to TRBJ1-3; 7 bases align to TRBD1. The CDR3 is 15 amino acids. Germline CDR1 and CDR2: DFQATT and SNEGSKA (reference sequence). The CDR3 sequence is CSAWTGFYSGNTIYF. The CDR3 DNA reads TGCAGTGCGTGGACAGGTTTTTACTCTGGGAACACCATATATTTT.

Comments on this clonotype: One end of the junction varies from germline; a read error may be responsible. The chain recombines TRBV4-1 with TRBJ1-5; 8 nucleotides match TRBD1. Germline CDR1 is MGHRA and CDR2 is YSYEKL. CDR3 length: 16 amino acids. CDR3 nucleotide sequence: TGCGCCAGCAACCAAGAAAGTCGACAGGGGTATCAGCCCCAGCATTTT. It specifies CASNQESRQGYQPQHF.

V usage is TRBV12-3 or TRBV12-4 and J usage is TRBJ2-1; 8 bases align to TRBD2. V shed 7 bases, J shed 6 bases, and the junction held 14 bases outside the gene matches. The CDR3 totals 16 residues. CDR3 bases: TGTGCCAGCACCGCAGGGTTTGCGGGAGGCGGCAATGAGCAGTTCTTC. It codes for CASTAGFAGGGNEQFF.

This clonotype was observed a handful of times. A junction boundary mismatches the germline segment, possibly from a read error. This chain links TRBV7-9 with TRBJ2-1; TRBD2 might be the D (5 bases). Germline CDR1 reads SEHNR; CDR2 reads FQNEAQ (reference sequence). This CDR3 is built from 15 residues. Here the CDR3 DNA reads TGTGCCAGCAGTTTAGCGCCAAGCTCCTACAATGAGCAGTTCTTC. This encodes CASSLAPSSYNEQFF. Full variable domain (rest looked up from reference TRBV7-9 and TRBJ2-1): DTGVSQNPRHKITKRGQNVTFRCDPISEHNRLYWYRQTLGQGPEFLTYFQNEAQLEKSRLLSDRFSAERPKGSFSTLEIQRTEQGDSAMYLCASSLAPSSYNEQFFGPGTRLTVL.